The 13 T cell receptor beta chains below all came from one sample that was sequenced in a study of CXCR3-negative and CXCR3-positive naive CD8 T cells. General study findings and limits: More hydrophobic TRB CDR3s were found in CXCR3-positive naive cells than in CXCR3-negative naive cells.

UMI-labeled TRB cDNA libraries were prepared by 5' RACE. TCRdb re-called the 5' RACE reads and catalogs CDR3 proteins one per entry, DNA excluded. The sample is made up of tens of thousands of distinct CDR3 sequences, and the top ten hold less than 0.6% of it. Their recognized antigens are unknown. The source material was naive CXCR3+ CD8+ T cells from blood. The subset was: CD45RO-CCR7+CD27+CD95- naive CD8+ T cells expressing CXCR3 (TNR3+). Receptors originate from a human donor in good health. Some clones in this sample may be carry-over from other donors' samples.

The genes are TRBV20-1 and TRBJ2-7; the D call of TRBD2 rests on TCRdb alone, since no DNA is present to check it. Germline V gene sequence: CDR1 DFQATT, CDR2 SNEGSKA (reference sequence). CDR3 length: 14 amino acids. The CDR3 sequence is CSAREAGLAYEQYF.

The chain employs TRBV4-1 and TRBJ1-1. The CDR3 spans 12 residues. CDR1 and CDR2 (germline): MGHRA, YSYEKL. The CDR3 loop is CASSQDGIEAFF.

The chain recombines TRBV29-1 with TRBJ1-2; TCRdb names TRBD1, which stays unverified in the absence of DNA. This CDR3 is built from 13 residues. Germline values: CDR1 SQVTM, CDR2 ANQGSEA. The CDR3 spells CSVLGRTNYGYTF.

This CDR3 reads CASSLLGRELFF. The chain uses TRBV4-1 and TRBJ2-2. Germline V lookup: CDR1 MGHRA, CDR2 YSYEKL. The CDR3 has 12 amino acids.

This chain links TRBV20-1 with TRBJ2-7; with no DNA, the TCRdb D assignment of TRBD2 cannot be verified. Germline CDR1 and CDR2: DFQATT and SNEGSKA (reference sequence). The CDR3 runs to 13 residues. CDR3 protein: CSARGGEPYEQYF.

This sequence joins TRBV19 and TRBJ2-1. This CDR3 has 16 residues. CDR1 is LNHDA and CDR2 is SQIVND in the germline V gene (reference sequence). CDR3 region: CASSIQWVHSYNEQFF. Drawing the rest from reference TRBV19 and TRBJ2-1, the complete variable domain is DGGITQSPKYLFRKEGQNVTLSCEQNLNHDAMYWYRQDPGQGLRLIYYSQIVNDFQKGDIAEGYSVSREKKESFPLTVTSAQKNPTAFYLCASSIQWVHSYNEQFFGPGTRLTVL.

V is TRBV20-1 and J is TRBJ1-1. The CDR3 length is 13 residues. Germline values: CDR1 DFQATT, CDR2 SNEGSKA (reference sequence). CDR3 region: CSARELRESEAFF.

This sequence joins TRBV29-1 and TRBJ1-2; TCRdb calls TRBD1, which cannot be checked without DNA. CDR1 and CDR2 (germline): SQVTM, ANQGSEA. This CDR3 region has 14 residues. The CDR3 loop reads CSVVPQGAHYGYTF.

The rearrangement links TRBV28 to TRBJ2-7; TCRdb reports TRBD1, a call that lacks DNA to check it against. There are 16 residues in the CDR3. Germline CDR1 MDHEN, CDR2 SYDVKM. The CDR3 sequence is CASSIPGQVLVYEQYF.

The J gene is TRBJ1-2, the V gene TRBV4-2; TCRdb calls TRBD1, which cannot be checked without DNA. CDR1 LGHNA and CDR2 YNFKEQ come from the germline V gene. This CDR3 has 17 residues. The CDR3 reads CASSQAPGADGAYGYTF.

The CDR3: CASSDHQGQQETQYF. The J gene is TRBJ2-5, the V gene TRBV10-1; the D gene TCRdb calls, TRBD1, cannot be checked with no DNA. The V gene's germline CDR1 is WNHNN and CDR2 SYGVQD (reference sequence). The CDR3 runs to 15 residues.

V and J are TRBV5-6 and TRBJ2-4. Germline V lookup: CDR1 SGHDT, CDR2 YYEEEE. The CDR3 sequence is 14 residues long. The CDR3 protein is CASSSVGAKNIQYF.

The chain's CDR3 is CASSKEGWVTSDTQYF. The chain recombines TRBV21-1 with TRBJ2-3. TRBV21-1 is labeled a pseudogene. This CDR3 is built from 16 residues.